What follows are 24 T cell receptor beta chains derived from one specimen sequenced in a study of CXCR3-negative and CXCR3-positive naive CD8 T cells (dated by TCRdb to the late 2010s). The sequencer listed for this sample is NextSeq 550. The Human TCR Profiling Kit (MiLaboratory) was used to prepare UMI-labeled 5' RACE TRB cDNA libraries. Each CDR3 protein sequence appears as one entry after TCRdb reprocessed the reads, and no DNA is included. The sample table on file contains 150,000 to 180,000 distinct CDR3 sequences. Together, the top ten hold just under 0.5% of the sample. No antigen is known for these receptors. Broader findings and caveats from the paper: Compared with CXCR3-negative naive cells, CXCR3-positive naive cells had TRB CDR3s with higher hydrophobicity (lower Kidera factor 4), lower energy, and higher strength and volume indices.

The sequenced material came from naive CXCR3+ CD8+ T cells from blood. The sample's cell subset or site label is to be understood as: CD45RO-CCR7+CD27+CD95- naive CD8+ T cells expressing CXCR3 (TNR3+). These receptor sequences come from a human donor in good health. Some clones in this sample may be carry-over from other donors' samples.

The chain joins TRBV29-1 to TRBJ2-5. The CDR3 runs to 15 residues. Per the germline V gene, CDR1 is SQVTM and CDR2 is ANQGSEA. The CDR3 region is CSVEDLGLDLETQYF.

The chain couples TRBV20-1 to TRBJ1-1; the TRBD1 assignment by TCRdb is unverifiable without DNA. Germline loops: CDR1 DFQATT, CDR2 SNEGSKA (reference sequence). The CDR3 length is 13 residues. The CDR3: CSARGDRDFEAFF.

The CDR3 spells CSVERTDHMNTEAFF. This rearrangement joins TRBV29-1 to TRBJ1-1; absent DNA, TCRdb's TRBD1 call cannot be checked. From germline, CDR1 is SQVTM and CDR2 ANQGSEA. The CDR3 spans 15 residues.

The V gene is TRBV4-1, the J gene TRBJ2-1; TCRdb proposes TRBD1, but this gene call is untestable without DNA. This CDR3 is 16 amino acids long. The V gene's germline CDR1 is MGHRA and CDR2 YSYEKL. CDR3 loop: CASSHSPGQGPNEQFF.

V gene TRBV12-3 or TRBV12-4 combines with J gene TRBJ2-1; there is no DNA to check the TCRdb D call of TRBD2. The CDR3 extends over 14 amino acids. The CDR3 spells CASTEAGSYNEQFF.

The chain joins TRBV2 to TRBJ2-1; checking the TCRdb D call of TRBD2 is not possible without DNA. Per germline, CDR1 SNHLY and CDR2 FYNNEI. The CDR3 covers 15 residues. CDR3 sequence reads: CASSDVREGNNEQFF.

CDR3 region: CASSLFSGRAYEQYF. This chain joins TRBV5-1 and TRBJ2-7; TCRdb's D call of TRBD2 is untestable without DNA. Per the germline V gene, CDR1 is SGHRS and CDR2 is YFSETQ. The CDR3 is made up of 15 amino acids.

The chain carries TRBV20-1 and TRBJ2-5; TCRdb returns TRBD2, unconfirmable since there is no DNA. From germline, CDR1 is DFQATT and CDR2 SNEGSKA (reference sequence). This CDR3 comprises 14 residues. This chain's CDR3 is CSARSGGAAETQYF.

V is TRBV2 and J is TRBJ2-1; TCRdb gives TRBD2 as the D gene, but with no DNA this cannot be confirmed. Germline loops: CDR1 SNHLY, CDR2 FYNNEI. There are 12 residues in the CDR3. CDR3 in amino acids: CASLAGGDEQFF. Full variable domain (remainder filled in from reference TRBV2 and TRBJ2-1): EPEVTQTPSHQVTQMGQEVILRCVPISNHLYFYWYRQILGQKVEFLVSFYNNEISEKSEIFDDQFSVERPDGSNFTLKIRSTKLEDSAMYFCASLAGGDEQFFGPGTRLTVL.

The chain uses TRBV28 and TRBJ2-3; TCRdb's D call, TRBD1, is unchecked because there is no DNA. The CDR3 length is 15 residues. Looked up from germline, CDR1 is MDHEN and CDR2 is SYDVKM. CDR3 sequence reads: CASSSGGTELSSQYF.

The genes are TRBV27 and TRBJ2-7; the D call from TCRdb, TRBD1, cannot be confirmed without DNA. The CDR3 has 14 amino acids. Germline-derived CDR1 and CDR2 are MNHEY and SMNVEV (reference sequence). Here the CDR3 reads CASSPTGGWYEQYF.

V gene TRBV13 combines with J gene TRBJ1-5; TCRdb returns TRBD1, unconfirmable since there is no DNA. The germline V gene encodes CDR1 PRHDT and CDR2 FYEKMQ (reference sequence). CDR3 length: 15 amino acids. CDR3 loop: CASSLGQGGMQPQHF.

V and J are TRBV28 and TRBJ2-2; as DNA is missing, the TRBD1 call by TCRdb cannot be tested. The CDR3 totals 16 residues. Germline lookup yields CDR1 MDHEN and CDR2 SYDVKM. CDR3 loop: CASSTTGTENTGELFF. Using reference TRBV28 and TRBJ2-2 for the parts outside the CDR3, the full variable domain is DVKVTQSSRYLVKRTGEKVFLECVQDMDHENMFWYRQDPGLGLRLIYFSYDVKMKEKGDIPEGYSVSREKKERFSLILESASTNQTSMYLCASSTTGTENTGELFFGEGSRLTVL.

The chain combines TRBV15 with TRBJ2-1. The CDR3 runs 12 residues. The germline V gene encodes CDR1 LNHNV and CDR2 YYDKDF (reference sequence). CDR3 protein: CATSGREDEQFF.

V and J are TRBV11-2 and TRBJ2-1; TCRdb names TRBD2, which stays unverified in the absence of DNA. The length of the CDR3 is 14 residues. In germline, CDR1 is SGHAT, CDR2 FQNNGV. This chain's CDR3 is CASSSTGFYNEQFF. The variable domain in full, completed from reference TRBV11-2 and TRBJ2-1, reads EAGVAQSPRYKIIEKRQSVAFWCNPISGHATLYWYQQILGQGPKLLIQFQNNGVVDDSQLPKDRFSAERLKGVDSTLKIQPAKLEDSAVYLCASSSTGFYNEQFFGPGTRLTVL.

CDR3 region: CASSLVPDRPYYGYTF. The chain recombines TRBV7-2 with TRBJ1-2. The CDR3 loop spans 16 amino acids. Looked up from germline, CDR1 is SGHTA and CDR2 is FQGNSA.

The chain uses TRBV29-1 and TRBJ2-2. The CDR3 covers 12 residues. Germline loops: CDR1 SQVTM, CDR2 ANQGSEA. CDR3 in amino acids: CSGMEWSGELFF.

This rearrangement joins TRBV29-1 to TRBJ2-7; the D call of TRBD1 rests on TCRdb alone, since no DNA is present to check it. This CDR3 is 13 amino acids long. The germline gives CDR1 SQVTM, CDR2 ANQGSEA. The CDR3 sequence: CSVYGQGVYEQYF.

The chain is built from TRBV12-3 or TRBV12-4 and TRBJ1-1. This CDR3 contains 15 residues. CDR3 loop: CASSLDFGLRREAFF.

The chain recombines TRBV7-9 with TRBJ1-2; absent DNA, TCRdb's TRBD1 call cannot be checked. CDR3 length equals 16 residues. The germline V gene encodes CDR1 SEHNR and CDR2 FQNEAQ (reference sequence). The CDR3 protein is CASSLAKEQGKEGYTF.

V is TRBV9 and J is TRBJ2-7; TCRdb proposes TRBD1, but this gene call is untestable without DNA. The CDR3 has 14 residues. Germline-derived CDR1 and CDR2 are SGDLS and YYNGEE. The CDR3 loop is CASSAGQPTYEQYF.

The chain joins TRBV6-5 to TRBJ1-2. The germline V gene has CDR1 MNHEY and CDR2 SVGAGI. This CDR3 region has 17 residues. The CDR3 region is CASSYSPRPVANYGYTF.

This rearrangement joins TRBV28 to TRBJ2-7; TCRdb picks TRBD1, but there is no DNA to check that call. The V gene's germline CDR1 is MDHEN and CDR2 SYDVKM. This CDR3 spans 15 amino acids. CDR3 protein: CASTSAGRGHHEQYF.

The gene calls are TRBV28 and TRBJ2-7. CDR3 length: 14 amino acids. Germline CDR1 and CDR2: MDHEN and SYDVKM. The CDR3 loop is CASSLTVAPLEQYF.